The clone carrying this T cell receptor beta chain occurred once. Antigen: not known. It was the 120-subject validation cohort, separate from the approximately 690-subject first cohort, to which the donors belonged. The entry originates in a study of cytomegalovirus exposure and HLA in healthy donors. CDR3 size: 15 residues. Trimming removed 3 bases at V and 1 base at J, with 12 bases between. Germline CDR1 and CDR2: MNHEY and SMNVEV (reference sequence). Profiled with immunoSEQ multiplex PCR; TCRdb holds only in-frame clones, not every one. The sample records around 99,000 clones, about 88% being singletons. Findings and caveats of the study: The listing of 150 or so TCR beta chains classed them as cytomegalovirus-associated. It was confirmed in vitro that three of the CMV-associated chains were specific for CMV antigens. Cytomegalovirus status was reportedly diagnosed by the classifier with high specificity and sensitivity.

This TCR came from a woman under 30 in good health and CMV-seronegative. The sample comprised PBMCs. The chain has TRBV27 and TRBJ1-1; D call uncertain. The CDR3 sequence: CASSFTRAPNTEAFF. CDR3 bases: TGTGCCAGCAGTTTCACCCGAGCCCCGAACACTGAAGCTTTCTTT.